The 14 T cell receptor beta chains reported below all come from one sample, sequenced in a study of glioma-infiltrating T cells. The iRepertoire nested amplicon-rescue multiplex PCR amplified TCR alpha and beta CDR3s from RNA. One entry per CDR3 protein, called by TCRdb with MiXCR from the multiplex PCR reads. The sample gives some 99,000 distinct CDR3 sequences, 25% of which show up once; roughly 30% is in the top ten. The sequenced sample consisted of glioma tissue, nonneoplastic brain tissue, or PBMCs (not recorded which). These receptors originate from a human donor with low-grade glioma or glioblastoma, undergoing nonglioma brain surgery, or in good health (not recorded which).

This clonotype was seen many times. The chain combines TRBV12-3 or TRBV12-4 with TRBJ1-5; 10 nucleotides agree with TRBD1. Trimming took 5 bases from V and 3 from J; bases not matched to a gene: 7. This CDR3 contains 16 residues. The CDR3 DNA follows: TGTGCCAGCAGTCCAGGGACAGGGGCCTCCAATCAGCCCCAGCATTTT. As protein: CASSPGTGASNQPQHF.

As regards this clonotype: Just one base apart from a much larger clone, this may be a read error. No conserved phenylalanine or tryptophan is present at the end of the CDR3, so a read error is the likely explanation. The gene calls are TRBV29-1 and TRBJ1-2; tentative D call: TRBD1 (5 bases). The germline V gene has CDR1 SQVTM and CDR2 ANQGSEA. CDR3 size: 13 residues. V gave up 6 bases and J gave up 5 bases, with 16 bases separating them. The CDR3 here is CSVNRLGGYGYTS. The DNA of the CDR3 is TGCAGCGTCAACCGACTGGGGGGGTATGGCTACACCTCC.

This clonotype was found many times. The chain couples TRBV6-2 or TRBV6-3 to TRBJ2-1; no firm D call. Germline CDR1 reads MNHEY; CDR2 reads SVGEGT. V was pared by 7 bases and J by 0 bases, with 10 bases between. The CDR3 length is 14 residues. CDR3 nucleotides: TGTGCCAGCACGAGGTTACTCTCCTACAATGAGCAGTTCTTC. Protein: CASTRLLSYNEQFF.

Ten or more counts support this clonotype. This chain links TRBV7-9 with TRBJ1-5; D not certain. Per the germline V gene, CDR1 is SEHNR and CDR2 is FQNEAQ (reference sequence). V lost 3 bases, J lost 6 bases, and 6 bases lay in between. The CDR3 length is 12 residues. This CDR3 reads CASSFTGQPQHF. CDR3 nucleotides: TGTGCCAGCAGCTTCACGGGTCAGCCCCAGCATTTT.

This sequence joins TRBV6-8 and TRBJ2-5; the match to TRBD2 covers 7 bases. Germline CDR1 is MNHGY and CDR2 is SAAAGT. This CDR3 contains 15 residues. CDR3 region: CGSSSWTSRQETQYF. CDR3 DNA sequence: TGTGGCAGTTCCTCCTGGACTAGTCGGCAAGAGACCCAGTACTTC.

This clonotype was picked up many times. The chain employs TRBV20-1 and TRBJ2-1; D may match TRBD1 or TRBD2 (6 bases each). V was clipped by 5 bases and J by 0 bases, with 14 bases between them. This CDR3 comprises 15 residues. Germline CDR1 is DFQATT and CDR2 is SNEGSKA (reference sequence). The DNA for the CDR3 is TGCAGTGCTGTAGTCGGGGGCCGCTCCTACAATGAGCAGTTCTTC. Residues: CSAVVGGRSYNEQFF.

The rearrangement joins TRBV20-1 to TRBJ1-3, with unresolved D. Germline V gene sequence: CDR1 DFQATT, CDR2 SNEGSKA (reference sequence). The CDR3 sequence is 11 residues long. Trimming took 8 bases from V and 5 from J, leaving 10 bases between them. The DNA for the CDR3 is TGCAGTACCAGTTCCCGAAACACCATATATTTT. It is translated as CSTSSRNTIYF.

Remarks on this clonotype: Because the CDR3's place on the DNA is in doubt, the DNA is left out and the CDR3 is given as listed by TCRdb. This sequence joins TRBV6-1 and TRBJ2-7; the DNA was not used to check the table's D call, TRBD2. Both ends counted, the CDR3 spans 21 residues. Germline CDR1 reads MNHNS; CDR2 reads SASEGT. The CDR3: CASSFYICSALIGGLLDEQYF.

Worth noting for this clonotype: A much more abundant neighbour one base away suggests this may be a read error. This chain uses TRBV5-1 with TRBJ2-7, with D perhaps assigned TRBD1 or TRBD2 (8 bases each). Per germline, CDR1 SGHRS and CDR2 YFSETQ. V gave up 1 base and J gave up 1 base, with 27 bases separating them. The CDR3 has 20 residues. The CDR3 protein is CASSLPRQGKTRGASYEQYF. In DNA, the CDR3 is TGCGCCAGCAGCTTGCCGCGACAGGGGAAAACGCGGGGGGCGTCCTACGAGCAGTACTTC. The full variable domain, its missing parts supplied by reference TRBV5-1 and TRBJ2-7, is KAGVTQTPRYLIKTRGQQVTLSCSPISGHRSVSWYQQTPGQGLQFLFEYFSETQRNKGNFPGRFSGRQFSNSRSEMNVSTLELGDSALYLCASSLPRQGKTRGASYEQYFGPGTRLTVT.

This clonotype was detected ten times or more. J is TRBJ1-4 and V is TRBV7-9, with no clear D. The CDR3 sequence is 15 residues long. The germline CDR1 and CDR2 sequences are SEHNR and FQNEAQ (reference sequence). Trimming removed 1 base from V and 4 bases from J, with 10 bases in between. For the CDR3, the DNA is TGTGCCAGCAGCTTAGGCAGGTCCCTTAATGAAAAACTGTTTTTT. This sequence encodes CASSLGRSLNEKLFF. The whole variable domain, remainder taken from reference TRBV7-9 and TRBJ1-4, is DTGVSQNPRHKITKRGQNVTFRCDPISEHNRLYWYRQTLGQGPEFLTYFQNEAQLEKSRLLSDRFSAERPKGSFSTLEIQRTEQGDSAMYLCASSLGRSLNEKLFFGSGTQLSVL.

This clonotype was seen repeatedly, ten times or more. This sequence joins TRBV20-1 and TRBJ1-1; tentative D call: TRBD1 (5 bases). CDR3 length: 13 amino acids. V lost 6 bases to trimming and J lost 0 bases, with 11 bases between them. The germline gives CDR1 DFQATT, CDR2 SNEGSKA (reference sequence). In nucleotides, the CDR3 is TGCAGTGCCGCGACAGCCATGAACACTGAAGCTTTCTTT. Translated: CSAATAMNTEAFF.

The gene calls are TRBV11-3 and TRBJ2-7; D remains unclear. Trimming cost V 4 bases and J 5 bases, with 12 bases left between them. The length of the CDR3 is 13 residues. Germline CDR1 SGHNT, CDR2 YENEEA. The CDR3 bases are TGTGCCAGCAGCTATGGGGTGTTCGACGAGCAGTACTTC. Its translation is CASSYGVFDEQYF.

The chain recombines TRBV4-2 with TRBJ2-2; TRBD2 agrees at 13 bases. The CDR3 is 18 amino acids. V trimming: 4 bases; J trimming: 4 bases; junction bases outside the gene matches: 9. Germline V lookup: CDR1 LGHNA, CDR2 YNFKEQ. CDR3 in amino acids: CASSPHRTSGSSTGELFF. CDR3 DNA: TGTGCCAGCAGCCCACATCGGACTAGCGGGAGTAGCACCGGGGAGCTGTTTTTT.

This clonotype was seen at least ten times. The chain uses TRBV5-1 and TRBJ1-1, with D possibly being TRBD1 (5 bases). The CDR3 covers 13 residues. The V end lost 2 bases, the J end lost 6 bases, and 11 bases lay between the germline ends. CDR1 is SGHRS, CDR2 YFSETQ, per germline. The chain's CDR3 is CASSFGREAEAFF. As DNA, the CDR3 is TGCGCCAGCAGCTTTGGCAGGGAGGCTGAAGCTTTCTTT.